The clone carrying this TCR beta chain was seen a handful of times. Its antigen is still unknown. The source of the sample is a study of human T cells and chemical hapten exposure. The wider study: The patients were mostly female; they had alopecia areata, totalis or universalis. Study-level points and caveats: DPC sensitization did not alter TCRs above 1 in 1000 frequency. Among expanded TCRs, significantly more large CDR3 similarity clusters formed than among controls.

Each CDR3 protein gets one entry after TCRdb re-called the RACE reads with MiXCR. Altogether some 79,000 distinct CDR3 sequences are present, 10% being singletons, with the ten largest covering around 5%. Time point in this sample: patch test 2, 6 weeks after DPC sensitization. Described treatment: therapeutic diphenylcyclopropenone sensitization with weekly scalp DPC. Suited to DPC and affected by alopecia, the donors ranged from 18 to 70 years old. Germline V gene data show CDR1 as MNHNS and CDR2 as SASEGT. Trimming removed 6 bases from V and 3 bases from J, with 8 bases in between. The length of the CDR3 is 12 residues.

The sample was whole blood, taken in connection with sensitization to the hapten diphenylcyclopropenone (DPC). The V call is TRBV6-1, the J call TRBJ1-2, with a weak D call TRBD1 (5 bases). The clonotype was recovered from a woman aged 50 to 60 with alopecia areata. Some clones in this sample may be carry-over from other donors' samples. The CDR3 loop reads CASSDSYYGYTF. The CDR3 coding sequence is TGTGCCAGCAGCGACAGTTACTATGGCTACACCTTC.